The rows below give T cell receptor beta chains drawn from one sample of a study of beta chain features in type 1 diabetes. Sequenced by immunoSEQ multiplex PCR; TCRdb stores in-frame clones only, minus some. Of under 300,000 clones in the sample, 11% were seen once. Sample: naive CD4+ T cells from blood. Every receptor here comes from a man aged 25 to 45 with type 1 diabetes. Both conserved end residues are part of each CDR3. D genes are given only for firm matches. The size entry is marked missing in some rows and otherwise reads once, few, many or a size class.

D,size,J,length,V,DNA,CDR3
TRBD1,-,TRBJ2-3,15,TRBV15,TGTGCCACCAGCAGAGATGGGACAGGGGACGATACGCAGTATTTT,CATSRDGTGDDTQYF
-,few,TRBJ1-2,13,TRBV15,TGTGCCACCAGCGCGGGGCTGATCTATGGCTACACCTTC,CATSAGLIYGYTF
TRBD2,-,TRBJ2-1,16,TRBV9,TGTGCCAGCAGCTTCCTCGGACTAGCGAAGAACAATGAGCAGTTCTTC,CASSFLGLAKNNEQFF
-,few,TRBJ1-6,14,TRBV7-3,TGTGCCAGCAGCTTAACGGGAGGGAGGTCACCCCTCCACTTT,CASSLTGGRSPLHF
TRBD1,-,TRBJ2-7,14,TRBV4-2,TGTGCCAGCAGCCAAGGGACAGGGGAACACGAGCAGTACTTC,CASSQGTGEHEQYF
TRBD2,-,TRBJ2-3,14,TRBV5-1,TGCGCCAGCAACCGGGGGGAAAATACAGATACGCAGTATTTT,CASNRGENTDTQYF
-,-,TRBJ2-2,16,TRBV6-6,TGTGCCAGCAGTTACAGGCAAATGGCCGGGGGCGGGGAGCTGTTTTTT,CASSYRQMAGGGELFF
-,-,TRBJ2-1,12,TRBV5-1,TGCGCCAGCAGCCTTCAGGGTGAGGAGCAGTTCTTC,CASSLQGEEQFF
-,few,TRBJ2-7,14,TRBV5-6,TGTGCCAGCAGCTCCCGGAGGGCCACCTACGAGCAGTACTTC,CASSSRRATYEQYF
-,-,TRBJ2-7,12,TRBV29-1,TGCAGCGCGGGGAAGAGCTCCTACGAGCAGTACTTC,CSAGKSSYEQYF
TRBD2,-,TRBJ2-5,16,TRBV4-1,TGCGCCAGCAGCGGTGGACTAGCGGGCTCTCAAGAGACCCAGTACTTC,CASSGGLAGSQETQYF
-,-,TRBJ1-2,11,TRBV6-6,TGTGCCAGCAACTCTAACTATGGCTACACCTTC,CASNSNYGYTF
-,-,TRBJ1-5,14,TRBV2,TGTGCCAGCACCATGGGACTAGCGGATCAGCCCCAGCATTTT,CASTMGLADQPQHF
-,-,TRBJ1-2,15,TRBV18,TGTGCCAGCTCACCACAACAGGATGCTAACTATGGCTACACCTTC,CASSPQQDANYGYTF
TRBD1,once,TRBJ1-5,15,TRBV28,TGTGCCAGCAGACCGACAGGGGGTCGGCATCAGCCCCAGCATTTT,CASRPTGGRHQPQHF
-,-,TRBJ2-2,13,TRBV18,TGTGCCAGCTCACCACCGAGCACCGGGGAGCTGTTTTTT,CASSPPSTGELFF
-,-,TRBJ1-4,14,TRBV10-3,TGTGCCATCAGTGAGACAAAAACTAATGAAAAACTGTTTTTT,CAISETKTNEKLFF
-,-,TRBJ1-3,16,TRBV7-8,TGTGCCAGCAGCTTAGCGCTTTTGGGCACGGGAAACACCATATATTTT,CASSLALLGTGNTIYF
TRBD1,few,TRBJ1-1,15,TRBV12-5,TGTGCTAGTGGTTGGGGGACAGGCTCAAACACTGAAGCTTTCTTT,CASGWGTGSNTEAFF
-,-,TRBJ2-1,16,TRBV28,TGTGCCAGCTTGGAGTCAGGGCCCAGCTCCTACAATGAGCAGTTCTTC,CASLESGPSSYNEQFF
TRBD1,few,TRBJ1-2,13,TRBV5-1,TGCGCCAGCAGCACACAGGGGGCGGACGGCTACACCTTC,CASSTQGADGYTF
-,few,TRBJ2-6,15,TRBV5-1,TGCGCCAGCAGCTTGGGAGGGTCCGGGGCCAACGTCCTGACTTTC,CASSLGGSGANVLTF
-,few,TRBJ1-2,13,TRBV29-1,TGCAGCGTTGCCCCAAACCGGGGAGAAGGCTACACCTTC,CSVAPNRGEGYTF
-,-,TRBJ1-3,13,TRBV2,TGTGCCAGCAGTTACCAGTCTGGAAACACCATATATTTT,CASSYQSGNTIYF
TRBD1,few,TRBJ1-6,14,TRBV6-1,TGTGCCAGCAGTGTGACAGGGGAGGATTCACCCCTCCACTTT,CASSVTGEDSPLHF
-,few,TRBJ1-2,12,TRBV27,TGTGCCAGCAGTGGACTGGGGTATGGCTACACCTTC,CASSGLGYGYTF
TRBD1,-,TRBJ2-3,16,TRBV28,TGTGCCAGCAGTTTGGGGGGACAGGGGGCCGGAGATACGCAGTATTTT,CASSLGGQGAGDTQYF
TRBD1,-,TRBJ2-4,18,TRBV27,TGTGCCAGCGATCGGGGACAGGACAAAGGTGTGACCAAAAACATTCAGTACTTC,CASDRGQDKGVTKNIQYF
TRBD2,-,TRBJ2-5,17,TRBV2,TGTGCCAGCAGTGAGGAATCAGCGGGGGCGGGGGAAGAGACCCAGTACTTC,CASSEESAGAGEETQYF
-,-,TRBJ2-5,13,TRBV5-6,TGTGCCAGCAGGCGCAAGGGGTCCGGGACCCAGTACTTC,CASRRKGSGTQYF
-,-,TRBJ2-7,13,TRBV27,TGTGCCACCCATCGGGCAGGGAACTACGAGCAGTACTTC,CATHRAGNYEQYF
-,-,TRBJ2-7,14,TRBV6-6,TGTGCCAGCAGTTACTTACAGGCCTACGAAGAGCAGTACTTC,CASSYLQAYEEQYF
-,few,TRBJ1-1,15,TRBV15,TGTGCCACCAGCAGTAATATGGACAGGAACACTGAAGCTTTCTTT,CATSSNMDRNTEAFF
-,few,TRBJ1-1,15,TRBV6-1,TGTGCCCTTACTGGAAACGGGTTAGGAGACACTGAAGCTTTCTTT,CALTGNGLGDTEAFF
TRBD1,few,TRBJ2-3,14,TRBV4-3,TGCGCCAGCAGCCTGGGACAGGGGATCGATACGCAGTATTTT,CASSLGQGIDTQYF
TRBD1,-,TRBJ2-6,17,TRBV19,TGTGCCAGTAGTTCAAGGACAGGGGAGGCTGGGGCCAACGTCCTGACTTTC,CASSSRTGEAGANVLTF
-,-,TRBJ2-4,11,TRBV12-5,TGTGCTAGTGGCTCCCCGGACATTCAGTACTTC,CASGSPDIQYF
-,few,TRBJ1-2,14,TRBV28,TGTGCCAGCAGTTCAGGGGCCCTTAACTATGGCTACACCTTC,CASSSGALNYGYTF
-,-,TRBJ2-7,16,TRBV2,TGTGCCAGCAGTGAAGCACAGGGCGGGGGCTCCGACGAGCAGTACTTC,CASSEAQGGGSDEQYF
TRBD2,few,TRBJ2-3,15,TRBV5-1,TGCGCCAGCAGCTTCTCCGGGACTAGCGGGGGGCCGGGGTATTTT,CASSFSGTSGGPGYF
-,-,TRBJ1-6,13,TRBV7-3,TGTGCCAGCAGCAGGAATCCGGGGTCACCCCTCCACTTT,CASSRNPGSPLHF
TRBD2,-,TRBJ2-7,16,TRBV11-2,TGTGCCAGCAGCTTAGCGTCTAGCGGCGACTCCTACGAGCAGTACTTC,CASSLASSGDSYEQYF
-,few,TRBJ1-1,15,TRBV6-5,TGTGCCAGCAGCCCTCCGGGGGTAAGGAACACTGAAGCTTTCTTT,CASSPPGVRNTEAFF
-,few,TRBJ1-1,13,TRBV18,TGTGCCAGCTCACCACGGACTAACACTGAAGCTTTCTTT,CASSPRTNTEAFF
-,-,TRBJ1-6,14,TRBV5-1,TGCGCCAGCAGCTCCAATCGGGGTGCGTCACCCCTCCACTTT,CASSSNRGASPLHF
-,few,TRBJ1-5,14,TRBV2,TGTGCCAGCAGTGAAAACCAACCGGCGGAGCCCCAGCATTTT,CASSENQPAEPQHF
-,few,TRBJ1-2,14,TRBV7-9,TGTGCCAGCAGCTTAGAGTCGGTTACCTATGGCTACACCTTC,CASSLESVTYGYTF
TRBD2,-,TRBJ2-1,15,TRBV5-1,TGCGCCAGCCGGGGGCTGAGCGGGGGGGACAATGAGCAGTTCTTC,CASRGLSGGDNEQFF